This T cell receptor beta chain appears in the sequencing data of a study of tumor-infiltrating lymphocytes in primary liver carcinoma. Study-wide background: Sample yields of productive TCRbeta reads, ranging from roughly 3.65 to 8 million, were similar across tissue types.

A primer in the constant region served to generate TCR beta cDNA from 450 to 650 ng of total RNA. Slightly modified ARM-PCR served as the procedure for the TCR beta libraries. These libraries came from three rounds of nested multiplex PCR. TRBV1-TRBV30 forward primers paired with a C-beta reverse primer were used in the first two PCR rounds, which ran approximately 10 cycles each. Via MiXCR, TCRdb re-called the multiplex PCR reads, giving one row per CDR3 protein. This sample has more than 30,000 distinct CDR3 sequences, with around 75% found just once. For each extraction, RNA and DNA were obtained together from roughly 20-30 mg of unsorted bulk tissue. Surgery removed the patients' primary liver carcinoma. Note on this clonotype: Compared with germline, one end of the junction differs, possibly owing to a read error.

The CDR3 contains 20 residues. In germline, CDR1 is SGHAT, CDR2 FQDESV (reference sequence). This rearrangement joins TRBV11-1 to TRBJ2-1; 11 nucleotides agree with TRBD2. Sample: tumor-adjacent normal liver tissue. The origin of this receptor is a man aged 35-49 years with primary liver carcinoma and hepatitis B virus infection. The CDR3 region has the DNA TGCGCCAGCAGCATAGGAAAGACTAGCGGGGCCTCACCGTTCAGCAATGAGCAGTTCTTC. Translating it yields CASSIGKTSGASPFSNEQFF.